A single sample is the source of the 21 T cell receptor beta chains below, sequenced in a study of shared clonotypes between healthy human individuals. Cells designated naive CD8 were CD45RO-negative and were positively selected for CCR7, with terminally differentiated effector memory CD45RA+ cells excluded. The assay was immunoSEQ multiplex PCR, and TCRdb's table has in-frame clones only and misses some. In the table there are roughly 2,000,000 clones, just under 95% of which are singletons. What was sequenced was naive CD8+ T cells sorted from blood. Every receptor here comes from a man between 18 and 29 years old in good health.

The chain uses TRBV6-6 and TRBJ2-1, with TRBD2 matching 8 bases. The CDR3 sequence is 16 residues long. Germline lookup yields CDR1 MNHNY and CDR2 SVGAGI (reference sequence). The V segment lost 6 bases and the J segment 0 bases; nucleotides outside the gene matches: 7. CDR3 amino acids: CASSKLAGSSYNEQFF. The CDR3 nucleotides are TGTGCCAGCAGCAAGTTAGCGGGGAGCTCCTACAATGAGCAGTTCTTC.

The CDR3 region is CASSLDGEGQQETQYF. The CDR3 DNA sequence: TGTGCCAGCAGCTTGGATGGTGAGGGACAGCAAGAGACCCAGTACTTC. This chain joins TRBV5-6 and TRBJ2-5; the match to TRBD1 covers 7 bases. This CDR3 contains 16 residues. Germline V lookup: CDR1 SGHDT, CDR2 YYEEEE. J gave up 2 bases and V 0 bases, and 7 bases lay outside the gene matches.

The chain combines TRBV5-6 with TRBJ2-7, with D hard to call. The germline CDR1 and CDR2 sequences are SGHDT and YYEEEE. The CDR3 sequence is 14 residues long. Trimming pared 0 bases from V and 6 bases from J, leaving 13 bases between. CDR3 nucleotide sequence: TGTGCCAGCAGCTTGGGTGCTAACCTACGCGAGCAGTACTTC. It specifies CASSLGANLREQYF.

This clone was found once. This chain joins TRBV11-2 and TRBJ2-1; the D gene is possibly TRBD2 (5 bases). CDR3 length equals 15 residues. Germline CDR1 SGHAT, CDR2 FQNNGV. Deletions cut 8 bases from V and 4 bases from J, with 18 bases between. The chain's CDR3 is CASSPRADYYNEQFF. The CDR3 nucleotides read TGTGCCAGCTCCCCGCGGGCCGACTATTACAATGAGCAGTTCTTC. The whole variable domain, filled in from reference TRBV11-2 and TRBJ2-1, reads EAGVAQSPRYKIIEKRQSVAFWCNPISGHATLYWYQQILGQGPKLLIQFQNNGVVDDSQLPKDRFSAERLKGVDSTLKIQPAKLEDSAVYLCASSPRADYYNEQFFGPGTRLTVL.

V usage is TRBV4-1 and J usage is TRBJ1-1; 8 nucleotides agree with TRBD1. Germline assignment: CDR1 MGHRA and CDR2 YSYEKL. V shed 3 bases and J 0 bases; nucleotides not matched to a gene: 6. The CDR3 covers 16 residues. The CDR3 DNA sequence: TGCGCCAGCAGCCAGTCTCAGGGGGCAATGAACACTGAAGCTTTCTTT. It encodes CASSQSQGAMNTEAFF.

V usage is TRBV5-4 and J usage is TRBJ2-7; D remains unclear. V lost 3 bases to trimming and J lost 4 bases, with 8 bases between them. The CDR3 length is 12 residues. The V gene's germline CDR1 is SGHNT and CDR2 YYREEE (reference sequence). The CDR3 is CASSSMGYEQYF. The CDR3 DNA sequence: TGTGCCAGCAGCTCGATGGGGTACGAGCAGTACTTC.

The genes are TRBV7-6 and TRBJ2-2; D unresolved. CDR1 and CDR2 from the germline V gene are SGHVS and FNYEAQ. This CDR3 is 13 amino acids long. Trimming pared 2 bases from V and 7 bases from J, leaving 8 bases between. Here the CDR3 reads CASSLLFGGELFF. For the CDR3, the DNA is TGTGCCAGCAGCTTACTTTTCGGCGGGGAGCTGTTTTTT.

The CDR3 sequence: CASSLTEGNTEAFF. Here the CDR3 DNA reads TGTGCCAGCAGTTTAACGGAGGGGAACACTGAAGCTTTCTTT. The V gene is TRBV27, the J gene TRBJ1-1; D gene ambiguous. The germline V gene has CDR1 MNHEY and CDR2 SMNVEV (reference sequence). Between the trimmed V and J ends, which lost 2 bases and 1 base, there was a span of 8 bases. The CDR3 extends over 14 amino acids.

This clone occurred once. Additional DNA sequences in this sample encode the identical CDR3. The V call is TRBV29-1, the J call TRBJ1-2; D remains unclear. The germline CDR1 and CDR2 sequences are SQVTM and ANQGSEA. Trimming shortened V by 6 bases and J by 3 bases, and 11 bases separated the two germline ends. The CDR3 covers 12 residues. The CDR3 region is CSVGTEDYGYTF. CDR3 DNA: TGCAGCGTAGGTACCGAGGACTATGGCTACACCTTC.

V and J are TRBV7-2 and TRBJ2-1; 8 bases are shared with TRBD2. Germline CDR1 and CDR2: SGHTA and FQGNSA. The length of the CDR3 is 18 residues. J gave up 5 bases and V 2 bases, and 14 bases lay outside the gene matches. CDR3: CASSLRGTLAEGDNEQFF. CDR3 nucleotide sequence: TGTGCCAGCAGCTTACGAGGGACACTAGCGGAGGGGGACAATGAGCAGTTCTTC. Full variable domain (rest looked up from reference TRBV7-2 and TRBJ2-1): GAGVSQSPSNKVTEKGKDVELRCDPISGHTALYWYRQSLGQGLEFLIYFQGNSAPDKSGLPSDRFSAERTGGSVSTLTIQRTQQEDSAVYLCASSLRGTLAEGDNEQFFGPGTRLTVL.

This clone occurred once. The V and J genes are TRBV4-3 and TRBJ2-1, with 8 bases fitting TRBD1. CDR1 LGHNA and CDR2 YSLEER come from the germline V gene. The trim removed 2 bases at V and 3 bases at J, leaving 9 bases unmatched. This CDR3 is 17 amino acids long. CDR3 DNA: TGCGCCAGCAGCCAATATACCGGGACAGGCGTCTACAATGAGCAGTTCTTC. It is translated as CASSQYTGTGVYNEQFF.

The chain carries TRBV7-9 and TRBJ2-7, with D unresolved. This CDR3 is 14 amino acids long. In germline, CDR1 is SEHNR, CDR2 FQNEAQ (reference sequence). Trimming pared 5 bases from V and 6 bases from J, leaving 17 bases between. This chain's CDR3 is CASSPRAGLLEQYF. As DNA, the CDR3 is TGTGCCAGCAGCCCCCGGGCAGGCCTCCTCGAGCAGTACTTC.

CDR3 amino acids: CASSLGTGRSNQPQHF. CDR3 DNA sequence: TGTGCCAGCAGCTTGGGAACCGGGAGGAGCAATCAGCCCCAGCATTTT. V and J are TRBV5-6 and TRBJ1-5; D uncertain. In germline, CDR1 is SGHDT, CDR2 YYEEEE. The CDR3 extends over 16 amino acids. Trimming removed 0 bases from V and 1 base from J, with 11 bases in between.

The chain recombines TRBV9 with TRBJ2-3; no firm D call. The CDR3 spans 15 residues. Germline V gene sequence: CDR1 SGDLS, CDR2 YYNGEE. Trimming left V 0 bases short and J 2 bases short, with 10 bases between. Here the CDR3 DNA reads TGTGCCAGCAGCGTAGTGGGTTTTAACACAGATACGCAGTATTTT. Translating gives CASSVVGFNTDTQYF.

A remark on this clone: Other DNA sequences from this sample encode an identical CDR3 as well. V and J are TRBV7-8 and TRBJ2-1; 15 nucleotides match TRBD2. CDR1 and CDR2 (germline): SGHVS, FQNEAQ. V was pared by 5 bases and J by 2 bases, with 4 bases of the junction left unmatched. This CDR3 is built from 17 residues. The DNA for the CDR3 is TGTGCCAGCAGCCCGGGACTAGCGGGAGGCCCCTACAATGAGCAGTTCTTC. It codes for CASSPGLAGGPYNEQFF.

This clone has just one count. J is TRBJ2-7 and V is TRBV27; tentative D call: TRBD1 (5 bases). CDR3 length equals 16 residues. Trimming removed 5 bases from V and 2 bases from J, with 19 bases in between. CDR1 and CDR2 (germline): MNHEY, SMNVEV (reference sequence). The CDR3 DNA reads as TGTGCCAGCAGTCCCGCCGCAGGACAAGTGACCTACGAGCAGTACTTC. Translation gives CASSPAAGQVTYEQYF.

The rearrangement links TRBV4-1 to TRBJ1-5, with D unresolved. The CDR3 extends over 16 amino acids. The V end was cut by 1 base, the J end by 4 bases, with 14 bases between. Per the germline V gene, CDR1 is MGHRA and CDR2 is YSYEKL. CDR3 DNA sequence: TGCGCCAGCAGCCAAGCTCCCGATTTGAGGAATCAGCCCCAGCATTTT. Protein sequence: CASSQAPDLRNQPQHF.

The CDR3 DNA follows: TGCGCCAGCAGCTTGGCCTGGGACAGGGGCGACAATGAGCAGTTCTTC. Its protein is CASSLAWDRGDNEQFF. V usage is TRBV5-1 and J usage is TRBJ2-1, with 10 nucleotides matching TRBD1. Germline V lookup: CDR1 SGHRS, CDR2 YFSETQ. The trim removed 0 bases at V and 5 bases at J, leaving 5 bases unmatched. CDR3 size: 16 residues.

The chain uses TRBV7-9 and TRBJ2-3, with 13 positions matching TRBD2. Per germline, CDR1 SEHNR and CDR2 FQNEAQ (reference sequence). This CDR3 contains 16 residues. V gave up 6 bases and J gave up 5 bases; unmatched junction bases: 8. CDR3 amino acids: CASSNPGLAGIDTQYF. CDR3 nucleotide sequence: TGTGCCAGCAGTAATCCGGGACTAGCGGGAATAGATACGCAGTATTTT.

CDR3 loop: CASSSGQGLDTQYF. In DNA, the CDR3 is TGTGCCAGCAGTTCCGGACAGGGCTTAGATACGCAGTATTTT. The gene calls are TRBV27 and TRBJ2-3, with TRBD1 matching 8 bases. The germline V gene encodes CDR1 MNHEY and CDR2 SMNVEV (reference sequence). V was clipped by 4 bases and J by 5 bases; unmatched bases: 5. The CDR3 totals 14 residues.

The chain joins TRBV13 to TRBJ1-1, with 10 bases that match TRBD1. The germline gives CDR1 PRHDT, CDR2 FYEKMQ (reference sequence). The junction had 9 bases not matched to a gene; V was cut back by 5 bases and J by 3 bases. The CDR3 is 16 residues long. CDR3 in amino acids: CASSIRGQGEDTEAFF. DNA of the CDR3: TGTGCCAGCAGCATACGAGGACAGGGGGAAGACACTGAAGCTTTCTTT.